Here is one T cell receptor (beta chain) with its context. CDR3 size: 14 residues. The germline V gene encodes CDR1 LNHNV and CDR2 YYDKDF (reference sequence). The ends were cut back, 1 base at V and 5 bases at J, with 11 bases in the middle. This record belongs to a study of CD8 T cells in Susac syndrome. The RNA input was roughly 0.45 to 1 ug, and it was reverse transcribed with random hexamers. An immunoSEQ multiplex PCR generated amplified TCR beta CDR3 products spanning 54 Vbeta and 13 Jbeta. TCRdb processed the immunoSEQ multiplex PCR reads anew with MiXCR; each CDR3 protein has one entry. The repertoire includes about 84,000 distinct CDR3 sequences, roughly 91% of them detected once, and less than 0.35% sits in the top ten. CD8+ and CD4+ T cells from blood underwent TCR beta sequencing, which was carried out in a high-throughput format. Healthy donors acted as controls, with matching for age and sex. It was negative isolation that provided the CD8+ and CD4+ T cells, whereas TEMRA cells were enriched by FACS.

This rearrangement joins TRBV15 to TRBJ2-5; the D is unclear. Sequencing used CD8+ T cells from PBMCs. The TCR sequence derives from a human donor in good health. The CDR3 loop reads CATSRVSMRETQYF. CDR3 nucleotides: TGTGCCACCAGCAGAGTGTCGATGCGGGAGACCCAGTACTTC. The full variable domain, with the rest looked up from reference TRBV15 and TRBJ2-5, is DAMVIQNPRYQVTQFGKPVTLSCSQTLNHNVMYWYQQKSSQAPKLLFHYYDKDFNNEADTPDNFQSRRPNTSFCFLDIRSPGLGDTAMYLCATSRVSMRETQYFGPGTRLLVL.